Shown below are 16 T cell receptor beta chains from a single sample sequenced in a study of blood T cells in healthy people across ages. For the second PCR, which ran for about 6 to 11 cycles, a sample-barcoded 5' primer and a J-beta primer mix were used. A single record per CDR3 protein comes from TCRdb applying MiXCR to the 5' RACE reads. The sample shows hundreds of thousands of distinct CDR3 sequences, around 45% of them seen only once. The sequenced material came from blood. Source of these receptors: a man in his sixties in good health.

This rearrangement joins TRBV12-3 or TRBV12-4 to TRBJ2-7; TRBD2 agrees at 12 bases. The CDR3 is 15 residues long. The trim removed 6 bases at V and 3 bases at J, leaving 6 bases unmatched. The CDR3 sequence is CASRRGLAGNYEQYF. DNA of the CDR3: TGTGCCAGCAGACGAGGACTAGCGGGAAACTACGAGCAGTACTTC.

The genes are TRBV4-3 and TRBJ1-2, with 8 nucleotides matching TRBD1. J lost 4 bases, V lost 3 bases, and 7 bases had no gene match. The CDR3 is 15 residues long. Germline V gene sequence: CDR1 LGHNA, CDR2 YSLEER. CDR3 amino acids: CASSQRTGLGYGYTF. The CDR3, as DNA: TGCGCCAGCAGCCAGCGGACAGGGCTAGGCTATGGCTACACCTTC.

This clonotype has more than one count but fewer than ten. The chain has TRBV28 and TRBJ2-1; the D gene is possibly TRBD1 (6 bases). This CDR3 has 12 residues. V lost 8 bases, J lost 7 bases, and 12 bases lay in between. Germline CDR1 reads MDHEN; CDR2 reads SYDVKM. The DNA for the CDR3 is TGTGCCAGCGTCGACAGGCATAATGAGCAGTTCTTC. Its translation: CASVDRHNEQFF.

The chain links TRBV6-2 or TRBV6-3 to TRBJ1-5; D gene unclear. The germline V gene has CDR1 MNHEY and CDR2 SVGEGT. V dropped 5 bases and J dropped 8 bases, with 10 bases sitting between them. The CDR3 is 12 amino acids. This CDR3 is CASSTGLEPQHF. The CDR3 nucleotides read TGTGCCAGCAGTACGGGGTTAGAGCCCCAGCATTTT.

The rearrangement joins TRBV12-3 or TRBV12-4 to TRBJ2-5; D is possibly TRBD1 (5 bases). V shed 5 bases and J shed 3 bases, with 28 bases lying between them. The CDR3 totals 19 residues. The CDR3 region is CASSPLLGLPPPLKETQYF. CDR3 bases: TGTGCCAGCAGTCCCCTTTTGGGGCTACCTCCCCCGCTTAAAGAGACCCAGTACTTC.

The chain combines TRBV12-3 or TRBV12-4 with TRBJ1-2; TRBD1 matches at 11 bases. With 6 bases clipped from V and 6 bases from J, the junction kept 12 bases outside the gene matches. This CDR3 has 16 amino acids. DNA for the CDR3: TGTGCCAGCAGGGGACAGGGGGTTCAACGGAAGGATGGCTACACCTTC. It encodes CASRGQGVQRKDGYTF.

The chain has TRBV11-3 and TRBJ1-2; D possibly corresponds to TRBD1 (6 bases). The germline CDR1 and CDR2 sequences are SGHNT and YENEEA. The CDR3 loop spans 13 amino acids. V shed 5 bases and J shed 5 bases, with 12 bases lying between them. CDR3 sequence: CASSPGTTYGYTF. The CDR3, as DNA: TGTGCCAGCAGCCCCGGGACAACTTATGGCTACACCTTC.

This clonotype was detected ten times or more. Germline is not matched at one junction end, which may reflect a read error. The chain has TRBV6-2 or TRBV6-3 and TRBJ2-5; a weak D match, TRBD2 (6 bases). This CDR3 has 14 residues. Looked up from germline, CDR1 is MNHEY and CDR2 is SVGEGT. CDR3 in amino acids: CASRYSRTARGEYF. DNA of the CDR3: TGTGCCAGCAGATACTCGAGAACAGCCCGCGGGGAGTACTTC.

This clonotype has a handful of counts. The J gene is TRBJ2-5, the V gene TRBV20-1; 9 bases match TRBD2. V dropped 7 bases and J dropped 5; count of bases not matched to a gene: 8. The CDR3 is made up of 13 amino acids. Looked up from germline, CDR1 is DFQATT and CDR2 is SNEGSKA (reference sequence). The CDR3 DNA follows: TGCAGTGGTAGCGGGGGTACCCGGGAGACCCAGTACTTC. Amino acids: CSGSGGTRETQYF.

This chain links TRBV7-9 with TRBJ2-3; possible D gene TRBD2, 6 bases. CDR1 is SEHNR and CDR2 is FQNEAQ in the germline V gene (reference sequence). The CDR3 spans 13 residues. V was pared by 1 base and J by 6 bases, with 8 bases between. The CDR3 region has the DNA TGTGCCAGCAGCTTAGGAGGGAGGGATACGCAGTATTTT. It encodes CASSLGGRDTQYF.

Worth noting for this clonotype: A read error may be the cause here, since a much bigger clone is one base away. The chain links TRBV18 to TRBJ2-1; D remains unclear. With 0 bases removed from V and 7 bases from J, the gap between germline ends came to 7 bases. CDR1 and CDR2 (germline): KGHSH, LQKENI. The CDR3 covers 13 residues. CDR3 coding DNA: TGTGCCAGCTCACCACCGTTTAGTAATGAGCAGTTCTTC. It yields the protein CASSPPFSNEQFF.

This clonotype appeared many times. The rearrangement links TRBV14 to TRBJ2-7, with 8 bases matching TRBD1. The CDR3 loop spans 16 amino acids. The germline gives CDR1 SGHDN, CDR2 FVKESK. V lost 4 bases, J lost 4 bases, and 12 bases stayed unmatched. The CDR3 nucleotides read TGTGCCAGCAGCCGAAAGAAGGGACAGGATGGGTACGAGCAGTACTTC. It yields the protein CASSRKKGQDGYEQYF. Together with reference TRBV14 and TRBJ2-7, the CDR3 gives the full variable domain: EAGVTQFPSHSVIEKGQTVTLRCDPISGHDNLYWYRRVMGKEIKFLLHFVKESKQDESGMPNNRFLAERTGGTYSTLKVQPAELEDSGVYFCASSRKKGQDGYEQYFGPGTRLTVT.

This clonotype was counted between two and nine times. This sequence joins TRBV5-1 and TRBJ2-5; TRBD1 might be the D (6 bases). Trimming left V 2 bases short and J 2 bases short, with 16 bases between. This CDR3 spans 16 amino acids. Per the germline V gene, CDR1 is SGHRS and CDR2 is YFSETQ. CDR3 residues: CASSLQGWGPQETQYF. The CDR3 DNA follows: TGCGCCAGCAGCTTACAGGGTTGGGGGCCTCAAGAGACCCAGTACTTC.

CDR3 in DNA: TGTGCCAGCAGGACGGGGGGGCCGGTCGGTGAGCAGTTCTTC. It yields the protein CASRTGGPVGEQFF. V gene TRBV6-5 combines with J gene TRBJ2-1; 8 bases match TRBD2. CDR3 length: 14 residues. The V gene end was trimmed by 6 bases and the J gene end by 9 bases; junction bases not matched to a gene: 10. The V gene's germline CDR1 is MNHEY and CDR2 SVGAGI.

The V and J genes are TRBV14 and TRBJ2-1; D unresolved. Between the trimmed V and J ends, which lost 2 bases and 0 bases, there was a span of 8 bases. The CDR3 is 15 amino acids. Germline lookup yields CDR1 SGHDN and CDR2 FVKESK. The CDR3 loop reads CASSQWRSSYNEQFF. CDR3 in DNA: TGTGCCAGCAGCCAATGGCGGAGCTCCTACAATGAGCAGTTCTTC. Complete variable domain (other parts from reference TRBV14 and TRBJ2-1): EAGVTQFPSHSVIEKGQTVTLRCDPISGHDNLYWYRRVMGKEIKFLLHFVKESKQDESGMPNNRFLAERTGGTYSTLKVQPAELEDSGVYFCASSQWRSSYNEQFFGPGTRLTVL.

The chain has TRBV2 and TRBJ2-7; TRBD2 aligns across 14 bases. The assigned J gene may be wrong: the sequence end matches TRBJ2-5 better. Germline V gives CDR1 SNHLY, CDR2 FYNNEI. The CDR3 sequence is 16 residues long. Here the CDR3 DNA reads TGTGCCAGCAGTGTCGGACTAGCGGGGGGATTAGAGACCCAGTACTTC. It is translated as CASSVGLAGGLETQYF.